One and the same sample provided the 11 T cell receptor beta chains below, sequenced in a study of vaccination effects on CD4 cells after COVID-19 (dated by TCRdb to between 2022 and 2023). To identify antigen-specific CD4+ T cell clonotypes by their expansion, the ViraFEST assay first stimulated PBMC with viral peptide pools and then applied TCR sequencing. After around ten days of culture, CD4+ T cells were isolated with the EasySep CD4+ T cell isolation kit. PCR-confirmed SARS-CoV-2 infection had occurred in convalescent patients between March and December 2020, before the Alpha, Beta and Delta variants emerged in the United States. The protocol used for the library was the immunoSEQ multiplex PCR assay. TCRdb took over this immuneACCESS table, retaining in-frame rearrangements with V and J assigned. Such tables are incomplete; in checked studies, under half of the missing clones stem from an unresolved V gene, and the remainder is unexplained. The sample has 45,000 to 70,000 clones on record, around three quarters of them singletons. The ten biggest clones cover approximately 5.8% of the sample.

These TCRs' antigens remain unknown. Sequencing used CD4+ T cells from PBMCs cultured with HIV peptides, obtained before COVID-19 vaccination. The cell subset or site label here, explained by the study, means: HIV-1 Nef peptide pool negative control/reference culture. The receptors derive from a human donor who had a prior SARS-CoV-2 infection.

J is TRBJ2-7 and V is TRBV7-2, with D maybe TRBD1 (5 bases). The V end was cut by 3 bases, the J end by 7 bases, with 13 bases between. The CDR3 contains 13 residues. Germline CDR1 SGHTA, CDR2 FQGNSA. CDR3 sequence reads: CASSFRVGWEQYF. DNA for the CDR3: TGTGCCAGCAGCTTCAGGGTCGGTTGGGAGCAGTACTTC.

The V gene is TRBV18, the J gene TRBJ2-7; 7 nucleotides match TRBD1. V lost 5 bases to trimming and J lost 6 bases; unmatched junction nucleotides: 7. Germline values: CDR1 KGHSH, CDR2 LQKENI. This CDR3 is built from 13 residues. CDR3 nucleotide sequence: TGTGCCAGCTCAAATGACAGGGTAGGCGAGCAGTACTTC. The encoded protein is CASSNDRVGEQYF.

V and J are TRBV4-3 and TRBJ1-2, with D possibly TRBD1 on 5 matching bases. V was pared by 1 base and J by 3 bases, with 12 bases between. The CDR3 is 15 amino acids. The V gene's germline CDR1 is LGHNA and CDR2 YSLEER. The CDR3 sequence is CASSQGGVGDYGYTF. The DNA for the CDR3 is TGCGCCAGCAGCCAAGGGGGGGTCGGGGACTATGGCTACACCTTC.

The chain links TRBV28 to TRBJ2-1; D uncertain. Germline assignment: CDR1 MDHEN and CDR2 SYDVKM. CDR3 length equals 17 residues. V was cut by 4 bases and J by 4 bases, with 20 bases left in between. CDR3 sequence: CASSSITPPTTYNEQFF. CDR3 in DNA: TGTGCCAGCAGTTCAATTACCCCTCCGACAACTTACAATGAGCAGTTCTTC.

This clone was seen just once. The chain joins TRBV11-1 to TRBJ2-1; no reliable D call. CDR1 and CDR2 from the germline V gene are SGHAT and FQDESV (reference sequence). The CDR3 sequence is 15 residues long. V dropped 5 bases and J dropped 0 bases, with 11 bases sitting between them. CDR3 DNA sequence: TGTGCCAGCAGCCCAGGTCGGAGCTCCTACAATGAGCAGTTCTTC. Its protein product is CASSPGRSSYNEQFF.

The chain recombines TRBV5-1 with TRBJ2-7; 10 nucleotides match TRBD2. Unmatched junction bases numbered 7, after V lost 4 bases and J lost 3 bases. Germline V lookup: CDR1 SGHRS, CDR2 YFSETQ. The CDR3 loop spans 15 amino acids. CDR3 nucleotides: TGCGCCAGCAGCGTGCCTAGCGGGAGCCACTACGAGCAGTACTTC. It is translated as CASSVPSGSHYEQYF.

The gene calls are TRBV7-8 and TRBJ2-2; a weak D match, TRBD1 (5 bases). V was pared by 5 bases and J by 4 bases, with 20 bases between. Germline V gene data show CDR1 as SGHVS and CDR2 as FQNEAQ. The CDR3 totals 17 residues. In DNA, the CDR3 is TGTGCCAGCAGCGTACCGACAGCCCTTTATGGCACCGGGGAGCTGTTTTTT. It codes for CASSVPTALYGTGELFF.

V usage is TRBV5-4 and J usage is TRBJ1-3, with 7 positions matching TRBD1. This CDR3 is 16 amino acids long. V shed 4 bases, J shed 2 bases, and the junction held 9 bases outside the gene matches. CDR1 is SGHNT and CDR2 is YYREEE in the germline V gene (reference sequence). CDR3 in amino acids: CASSQTPTGTGNTIYF. The CDR3 DNA reads TGTGCCAGCAGCCAGACCCCGACAGGGACTGGAAACACCATATATTTT.

This chain links TRBV4-1 with TRBJ2-5, with 10 bases matching TRBD1. The CDR3 runs to 17 residues. The V segment lost 0 bases and the J segment 5 bases; nucleotides outside the gene matches: 9. Germline CDR1 reads MGHRA; CDR2 reads YSYEKL. The CDR3 region is CASSQDLRTGGWETQYF. In nucleotides, the CDR3 is TGCGCCAGCAGCCAAGATTTGCGGACAGGGGGGTGGGAGACCCAGTACTTC.

This clone appeared a few times. The chain links TRBV14 to TRBJ1-6, with 8 bases fitting TRBD1. Germline loops: CDR1 SGHDN, CDR2 FVKESK. V lost 1 base and J lost 7; bases outside the gene matches: 9. The CDR3 is 17 amino acids. The CDR3 loop reads CASSQAQGAQGNSPLHF. DNA for the CDR3: TGTGCCAGCAGCCAAGCCCAGGGGGCCCAGGGAAATTCACCCCTCCACTTT. Filled out from reference TRBV14 and TRBJ1-6, the complete variable domain reads EAGVTQFPSHSVIEKGQTVTLRCDPISGHDNLYWYRRVMGKEIKFLLHFVKESKQDESGMPNNRFLAERTGGTYSTLKVQPAELEDSGVYFCASSQAQGAQGNSPLHFGNGTRLTVT.

The chain carries TRBV2 and TRBJ2-5; D is perhaps TRBD1 or TRBD2 (5 bases each). The germline gives CDR1 SNHLY, CDR2 FYNNEI. Trimming took off 5 bases at V and 5 bases at J, with 15 bases between the two ends. The CDR3 sequence is 14 residues long. CDR3 sequence reads: CASSMTGTLETQYF. In DNA, the CDR3 is TGTGCCAGCAGTATGACCGGGACGCTTGAGACCCAGTACTTC. The variable domain in full, with the rest retrieved from reference TRBV2 and TRBJ2-5, is EPEVTQTPSHQVTQMGQEVILRCVPISNHLYFYWYRQILGQKVEFLVSFYNNEISEKSEIFDDQFSVERPDGSNFTLKIRSTKLEDSAMYFCASSMTGTLETQYFGPGTRLLVL.